Shown below are 20 T cell receptor beta chains from a single sample sequenced in a study of Ad26.COV2.S vaccination and SARS-CoV-2 variants (dated by TCRdb to the early 2020s). In light of the paper, this sample's treatment or condition label describes: 15 to 20 received Ad26.COV2.S at low or high dose, single or two shots; a few received placebo; per-sample allocation not given. For vaccine and placebo recipients, the sequenced repertoires came from samples collected on day 63 after the first injection. The method behind the library was the immunoSEQ multiplex PCR assay. The source is immuneACCESS, and TCRdb retained only in-frame sequences with V and J called. Part of the clones is not carried over; for the studies checked, unresolved V genes explain less than half of this, and the remainder is unexplained. The sample yields 430,000 or so clones; 80% to 95% were counted once. The ten largest clones take up about 12% of the sample.

The sample here was peripheral blood, taken in a trial of Ad26.COV2.S vaccine versus placebo. These receptors came from a person aged 18-60 years who received the Ad26.COV2.S COVID-19 vaccine or a placebo.

The chain combines TRBV4-3 with TRBJ2-3; maybe TRBD2 (6 bases). The germline V gene encodes CDR1 LGHNA and CDR2 YSLEER. The ends were cut back, 1 base at V and 3 bases at J, with 11 bases in the middle. CDR3 size: 15 residues. CDR3 nucleotides: TGCGCCAGCAGCCAAGGTGCCGGGAGAACAGATACGCAGTATTTT. Its translation is CASSQGAGRTDTQYF.

The rearrangement uses TRBV24-1 and TRBJ2-3; 7 positions match TRBD2. There are 13 residues in the CDR3. Germline V gives CDR1 KGHDR, CDR2 SFDVKD. The J segment lost 7 bases and the V segment lost 4 bases, leaving 4 bases of the junction unmatched. CDR3 residues: CATSDAGGNTQYF. Here the CDR3 DNA reads TGTGCCACCAGTGACGCCGGGGGGAATACGCAGTATTTT.

The chain links TRBV3-1 (or the pseudogene TRBV3-2) to TRBJ2-7; D possibly corresponds to TRBD2 (5 bases). Germline CDR1 and CDR2: LGHDT and YNNKEL (reference sequence). Trimming took off 1 base at V and 7 bases at J, with 11 bases between the two ends. CDR3 length: 13 amino acids. The CDR3 DNA is TGTGCCAGCAGCCAAGGGAACCGCGGGGAGCAGTACTTC. It encodes CASSQGNRGEQYF.

The CDR3, as DNA: TGTGCCAGCAGTTGGGCGTTGGTCAGGGTTGACGAGCAGTTCTTC. It encodes CASSWALVRVDEQFF. The chain carries TRBV6-2 or TRBV6-3 and TRBJ2-1; weak D call: TRBD1 (5 bases). Between the trimmed V and J ends, which lost 4 bases and 10 bases, there was a span of 20 bases. Germline V gives CDR1 MNHEY, CDR2 SVGEGT. The CDR3 contains 15 residues.

This sequence joins TRBV5-4 and TRBJ2-7; no reliable D call. The germline V gene encodes CDR1 SGHNT and CDR2 YYREEE (reference sequence). This CDR3 is built from 14 residues. V was cut by 0 bases and J by 0 bases, with 7 bases left in between. The CDR3 coding sequence is TGTGCCAGCAGCTTGGACCCTGACTCCTACGAGCAGTACTTC. Translation gives CASSLDPDSYEQYF.

The rearrangement links TRBV3-1 (or the pseudogene TRBV3-2) to TRBJ2-1; D is ambiguous. Trimming pared 2 bases from V and 4 bases from J, leaving 6 bases between. Germline CDR1 LGHDT, CDR2 YNNKEL (reference sequence). This CDR3 region has 13 residues. The CDR3, as DNA: TGTGCCAGCAGCCAACGATTTTACAATGAGCAGTTCTTC. This sequence encodes CASSQRFYNEQFF.

V gene TRBV9 combines with J gene TRBJ2-2, with 10 bases lining up with TRBD1. V lost 2 bases to trimming and J lost 6 bases; unmatched junction nucleotides: 10. Germline assignment: CDR1 SGDLS and CDR2 YYNGEE. The CDR3 has 17 amino acids. The CDR3 loop reads CASSVKPRDRGPGELFF. The CDR3 DNA reads as TGTGCCAGCAGCGTTAAACCCCGGGACAGGGGACCCGGGGAGCTGTTTTTT.

CDR3 sequence reads: CASSTALLAEGGDTQYF. CDR3 DNA: TGTGCCAGTAGTACCGCTCTCCTTGCGGAGGGAGGGGATACGCAGTATTTT. The V gene is TRBV19, the J gene TRBJ2-3; the match to TRBD2 covers 7 bases. The CDR3 runs to 17 residues. Trimming at V came to 4 bases and at J to 6 bases, leaving 16 bases not matched to a gene. Germline lookup yields CDR1 LNHDA and CDR2 SQIVND (reference sequence). The full variable domain, its missing parts supplied by reference TRBV19 and TRBJ2-3, is DGGITQSPKYLFRKEGQNVTLSCEQNLNHDAMYWYRQDPGQGLRLIYYSQIVNDFQKGDIAEGYSVSREKKESFPLTVTSAQKNPTAFYLCASSTALLAEGGDTQYFGPGTRLTVL.

The chain combines TRBV11-2 with TRBJ2-7; D is ambiguous. The CDR3 has 13 amino acids. CDR1 is SGHAT and CDR2 is FQNNGV in the germline V gene. Trimming stripped 1 base from V and 3 bases from J, with 7 bases between. CDR3 region: CASSLGEFYEQYF. CDR3 DNA sequence: TGTGCCAGCAGCTTAGGAGAGTTCTACGAGCAGTACTTC.

This chain uses TRBV27 with TRBJ2-3; D is unclear. The germline V gene encodes CDR1 MNHEY and CDR2 SMNVEV (reference sequence). Trimming left V 3 bases short and J 1 base short, with 5 bases between. The CDR3 loop spans 13 amino acids. The CDR3 DNA sequence: TGTGCCAGCAGTTTGCCGGGCACAGATACGCAGTATTTT. It is translated as CASSLPGTDTQYF.

V gene TRBV7-2 combines with J gene TRBJ1-1; D perhaps matches TRBD1 (5 bases). V was pared by 1 base and J by 6 bases, with 15 bases between. The germline gives CDR1 SGHTA, CDR2 FQGNSA. This CDR3 has 15 amino acids. The CDR3 loop is CASSLVGELGPEAFF. CDR3 nucleotide sequence: TGTGCCAGCAGCTTAGTTGGAGAGCTGGGACCTGAAGCTTTCTTT.

Concerning this clone: The sample has other DNA sequences that encode this CDR3 too. In nucleotides, the CDR3 is TGTGCCAGCAGCTTAGCCGGAGGGGCCGAGCAGTACTTC. Translating it yields CASSLAGGAEQYF. This chain uses TRBV11-2 with TRBJ2-7; D may be TRBD2 (6 bases). V was clipped by 1 base and J by 6 bases, with 10 bases between them. In germline, CDR1 is SGHAT, CDR2 FQNNGV. This CDR3 region has 13 residues.

The V call is TRBV19, the J call TRBJ2-2; D is ambiguous. Germline assignment: CDR1 LNHDA and CDR2 SQIVND (reference sequence). Trimming took 1 base from V and 4 from J, leaving 13 bases between them. CDR3 length equals 16 residues. For the CDR3, the DNA is TGTGCCAGTAGTATAGCGGGTCGGGTCCGCACCGGGGAGCTGTTTTTT. Its translation: CASSIAGRVRTGELFF. The variable domain in full, completed from reference TRBV19 and TRBJ2-2, reads DGGITQSPKYLFRKEGQNVTLSCEQNLNHDAMYWYRQDPGQGLRLIYYSQIVNDFQKGDIAEGYSVSREKKESFPLTVTSAQKNPTAFYLCASSIAGRVRTGELFFGEGSRLTVL.

The gene calls are TRBV3-1 (or the pseudogene TRBV3-2) and TRBJ2-7; 9 bases map to TRBD1. V shed 5 bases and J 2 bases; nucleotides not matched to a gene: 1. The CDR3 runs to 13 residues. Germline V CDR1 and CDR2: LGHDT, YNNKEL (reference sequence). CDR3 amino acids: CASSRQGAYEQYF. CDR3 nucleotide sequence: TGTGCCAGCAGCAGACAGGGGGCCTACGAGCAGTACTTC.

This sequence joins TRBV28 and TRBJ2-1; 8 positions match TRBD2. Germline trimming cut 5 bases from V and 4 bases from J; bases unmatched to any gene: 1. This CDR3 comprises 13 residues. The V gene's germline CDR1 is MDHEN and CDR2 SYDVKM. The CDR3 sequence is CASSLAGYNEQFF. The CDR3 DNA reads as TGTGCCAGCAGTCTAGCGGGTTACAATGAGCAGTTCTTC.

V usage is TRBV9 and J usage is TRBJ2-1; TRBD2 agrees at 9 bases. Germline V CDR1 and CDR2: SGDLS, YYNGEE. This CDR3 is built from 16 residues. With V trimmed by 0 bases and J by 8 bases, 9 bases remained unmatched. Here the CDR3 reads CASSVVSSGAGDEQFF. The CDR3 coding sequence is TGTGCCAGCAGCGTAGTGTCTAGCGGGGCGGGTGATGAGCAGTTCTTC. Complete variable domain (other parts from reference TRBV9 and TRBJ2-1): DSGVTQTPKHLITATGQRVTLRCSPRSGDLSVYWYQQSLDQGLQFLIQYYNGEERAKGNILERFSAQQFPDLHSELNLSSLELGDSALYFCASSVVSSGAGDEQFFGPGTRLTVL.

This chain links TRBV6-2 or TRBV6-3 with TRBJ1-2; TRBD1 matches 9 bases. This CDR3 comprises 14 residues. Per germline, CDR1 MNHEY and CDR2 SVGEGT. J gave up 6 bases and V 2 bases, and 4 bases lay outside the gene matches. The DNA for the CDR3 is TGTGCCAGCAGTTACACGAGGACAGGGGATGGCTACACCTTC. Amino acid sequence: CASSYTRTGDGYTF.

The chain has TRBV29-1 and TRBJ1-1; TRBD1 matches at 10 bases. The CDR3 totals 14 residues. Germline CDR1 reads SQVTM; CDR2 reads ANQGSEA. Trimming removed 3 bases from V and 4 bases from J; junction bases left unmatched: 5. The CDR3 nucleotides read TGCAGCGTTGATCCTGGACAGGGGGGCACTGAAGCTTTCTTT. Its protein is CSVDPGQGGTEAFF.

The chain carries TRBV4-1 and TRBJ1-1; a possible D gene is TRBD1 (5 bases). CDR3 length: 14 residues. Trimming took off 1 base at V and 2 bases at J, with 8 bases between the two ends. Germline assignment: CDR1 MGHRA and CDR2 YSYEKL. CDR3 sequence (DNA): TGCGCCAGCAGCCAAGGACAGCTAAACACTGAAGCTTTCTTT. Translated, it gives CASSQGQLNTEAFF.

The gene calls are TRBV25-1 and TRBJ2-7; D might be TRBD1 (6 bases). In germline, CDR1 is MGHDK, CDR2 SYGVNS. The CDR3 contains 11 residues. With 7 bases removed from V and 5 bases from J, the gap between germline ends came to 9 bases. CDR3 DNA: TGTGCCAGCACCGAGGGGGACGAGCAGTACTTC. Protein sequence: CASTEGDEQYF.